A selection of T cell receptor beta chains follows, all from one sample in a study of metastatic and nonmetastatic thyroid tumors. Using MiXCR, TCRdb re-called clones from the PCR reads. Of around 44,000 clones in the sample, 28% were seen once. Sequencing was carried out using blood. The receptors here all came from a male donor with papillary thyroid cancer or a benign thyroid nodule (not recorded which). Some clones in this sample may be carry-over from other donors' samples. Both conserved end residues are part of each CDR3. A D gene is named only where the DNA matches it firmly. Some rows mark clone size as missing; the rest say once, few, many or name a class of expanded clone.

-,TRBV20-1,-,TRBJ2-5,CSARVKPRTFKETQYF,TGCAGTGCTAGAGTGAAACCAAGGACTTTTAAAGAGACCCAGTACTTC
-,TRBV19,many,TRBJ1-5,CASHDLDSNQPQHF,TGTGCCAGTCACGATTTGGATAGCAATCAGCCCCAGCATTTT
-,TRBV6-1,medium-sized,TRBJ2-7,CASSGNYEQYF,TGTGCCAGCAGTGGAAATTACGAGCAGTACTTC
TRBD1,TRBV6-1,-,TRBJ2-5,CASSEDGTGGAETQYF,TGTGCCAGCAGTGAAGACGGGACAGGGGGCGCGGAGACCCAGTACTTC
-,TRBV18,many,TRBJ2-2,CASSPASQSFLNTGELFF,TGTGCCAGCTCACCCGCTAGTCAAAGTTTCCTGAACACCGGGGAGCTGTTTTTT
TRBD1,TRBV6-1,many,TRBJ2-3,CASSPDRGDTQYF,TGTGCCAGCAGCCCAGACAGGGGAGATACGCAGTATTTT
TRBD2,TRBV12-3/TRBV12-4,-,TRBJ2-3,CASTPIASGGDGTDTQYF,TGTGCCAGCACACCGATCGCTAGCGGGGGGGACGGCACAGATACGCAGTATTTT
-,TRBV18,many,TRBJ2-1,CASSPGGGSYNEQFF,TGTGCCAGCTCACCAGGGGGAGGTTCCTACAATGAGCAGTTCTTC
-,TRBV5-6,many,TRBJ1-2,CASSLADGTTGYTF,TGTGCCAGCAGCCTGGCGGACGGGACAACAGGCTACACCTTC
-,TRBV5-4,once,TRBJ2-7,CASSLSGASIHEQYF,TGTGCCAGCAGCTTGTCTGGGGCCTCTATCCACGAGCAGTACTTC
-,TRBV13,few,TRBJ2-1,CASSLTLVMGEQFF,TGTGCCAGCAGCTTAACACTAGTGATGGGGGAGCAGTTCTTC
-,TRBV20-1,many,TRBJ2-7,CSAYKGTVAYEQYF,TGCAGTGCATACAAAGGGACTGTAGCCTACGAGCAGTACTTC
-,TRBV18,-,TRBJ2-7,CASSPSTLTDTYEQYF,TGTGCCAGCTCACCATCAACCCTGACGGACACCTACGAGCAGTACTTC
TRBD1,TRBV5-1,medium-sized,TRBJ2-7,CASSLQRDRGEQYF,TGCGCCAGCAGCTTACAGCGGGACAGGGGGGAGCAGTACTTC
TRBD2,TRBV20-1,-,TRBJ2-3,CSATDSGISTDTQYF,TGCAGTGCTACAGATAGCGGGATAAGCACAGATACGCAGTATTTT
-,TRBV6-1,many,TRBJ1-2,CASSEEEVGFYGYTF,TGTGCCAGCAGTGAAGAGGAGGTGGGTTTCTATGGCTACACCTTC
-,TRBV10-2,many,TRBJ2-1,CASSESAGEGDEQFF,TGCGCCAGCAGTGAGTCGGCAGGGGAGGGCGATGAGCAGTTCTTC
TRBD1,TRBV4-1,-,TRBJ2-5,CASSAGQGSGQETQYF,TGCGCCAGCAGCGCTGGACAGGGCAGCGGACAAGAGACCCAGTACTTC
-,TRBV24-1,-,TRBJ1-4,CATSDGDVHEKLFF,TGTGCCACCAGCGATGGGGACGTACATGAAAAACTGTTTTTT
-,TRBV11-3,-,TRBJ2-1,CASSPAGAHNVQFF,TGTGCGAGCAGCCCCGCCGGGGCGCACAATGTGCAGTTCTTC
-,TRBV5-5,many,TRBJ2-1,CASSEDFSYNEQFF,TGTGCCAGCAGCGAGGACTTCTCCTACAATGAGCAGTTCTTC
TRBD1,TRBV20-1,-,TRBJ1-2,CSARGTAPESYTF,TGCAGTGCTAGGGGGACAGCCCCTGAGAGCTACACCTTC
TRBD2,TRBV20-1,-,TRBJ2-1,CSARSGGRGNEQFF,TGCAGTGCTAGGTCTGGCGGGAGAGGCAATGAGCAGTTCTTC
-,TRBV5-1,few,TRBJ2-7,CASSSLATYEQYF,TGCGCCAGCAGCTCACTAGCCACCTACGAGCAGTACTTC
-,TRBV6-9,-,TRBJ2-1,CASSLTRYEQFF,TGTGCCAGCAGTTTAACTAGGTATGAGCAGTTCTTC
TRBD1,TRBV28,many,TRBJ1-1,CASRTGQATEAFF,TGTGCCAGCAGAACTGGACAGGCCACTGAAGCTTTCTTT
TRBD2,TRBV6-4,many,TRBJ2-3,CASSDGSGGTDTQYF,TGTGCCAGCAGTGACGGTAGCGGGGGCACAGATACGCAGTATTTT
-,TRBV25-1,many,TRBJ1-5,CASTGGDEPQHF,TGTGCCAGCACTGGCGGTGACGAGCCCCAGCATTTT